Listed below are T cell receptor beta chains from one sample, sequenced in a study of immune characterization of retroperitoneal liposarcoma. TCRdb re-called the PCR reads through MiXCR, storing one row per CDR3 protein. This sample has 10,000 or so distinct CDR3 sequences, with 28% found just once. Sample: tumor tissue. Receptors originate from a female donor with retroperitoneal liposarcoma. CDR3s include the opening cysteine and the closing phenylalanine or tryptophan. Each record gives: V gene, J gene, D gene, clone size, CDR3 protein, CDR3 DNA. D genes are given only for firm matches. Some rows mark clone size as missing; the rest say once, few, many or name a class of expanded clone.

V gene: TRBV6-6; J gene: TRBJ1-6; D gene: NA; clone size: NA; CDR3 protein: CASSYIMGGGSPLHF; CDR3 DNA: TGTGCCAGCAGTTACATCATGGGGGGCGGCTCACCCCTCCACTTT
V gene: TRBV7-2; J gene: TRBJ2-5; D gene: NA; clone size: large; CDR3 protein: CASSLVDYQETQYF; CDR3 DNA: TGTGCCAGCAGCTTAGTTGACTACCAAGAGACCCAGTACTTC
V gene: TRBV11-3; J gene: TRBJ2-5; D gene: NA; clone size: NA; CDR3 protein: CASSLRSGRETQYF; CDR3 DNA: TGTGCCAGCAGCTTACGTAGCGGTCGGGAGACCCAGTACTTC
V gene: TRBV11-3; J gene: TRBJ2-7; D gene: NA; clone size: many; CDR3 protein: CAIRGGGDEQYF; CDR3 DNA: TGTGCCATCCGCGGAGGGGGGGACGAGCAGTACTTC
V gene: TRBV5-3; J gene: TRBJ2-5; D gene: NA; clone size: NA; CDR3 protein: CASSLQGPETQYF; CDR3 DNA: TGTGCCAGCAGCTTACAGGGTCCGGAGACCCAGTACTTC
V gene: TRBV25-1; J gene: TRBJ2-7; D gene: TRBD1; clone size: NA; CDR3 protein: CASSAPSGTGYEQYF; CDR3 DNA: TGTGCCAGCAGTGCCCCCAGCGGGACAGGGTACGAGCAGTACTTC
V gene: TRBV5-3; J gene: TRBJ2-5; D gene: TRBD2; clone size: NA; CDR3 protein: CASSLLRLAGETQYF; CDR3 DNA: TGTGCCAGCAGCTTGTTAAGACTAGCGGGAGAGACCCAGTACTTC
V gene: TRBV27; J gene: TRBJ2-4; D gene: NA; clone size: NA; CDR3 protein: CASSPPGYNEQYF; CDR3 DNA: TGTGCCAGCAGTCCTCCTGGGTACAATGAGCAGTACTTC
V gene: TRBV27; J gene: TRBJ2-7; D gene: TRBD2; clone size: NA; CDR3 protein: CASSPRLLIAGGPNEQYF; CDR3 DNA: TGTGCCAGCAGTCCACGCCTACTAATAGCGGGGGGACCCAATGAGCAGTACTTC
V gene: TRBV6-1; J gene: TRBJ1-5; D gene: NA; clone size: NA; CDR3 protein: CASRDGSNQPQHF; CDR3 DNA: TGTGCCAGCAGGGACGGGAGCAATCAGCCCCAGCATTTT
V gene: TRBV6-1; J gene: TRBJ2-2; D gene: TRBD2; clone size: few; CDR3 protein: CASSRTSGRVNTGELFF; CDR3 DNA: TGTGCCAGCAGCAGGACTAGCGGGAGGGTGAACACCGGGGAGCTGTTTTTT
V gene: TRBV24-1; J gene: TRBJ2-1; D gene: TRBD1; clone size: many; CDR3 protein: CATSDLAGQGAYNEQFF; CDR3 DNA: TGTGCCACCAGTGATTTGGCGGGACAGGGGGCCTACAATGAGCAGTTCTTC
V gene: TRBV6-1; J gene: TRBJ2-3; D gene: TRBD1; clone size: large; CDR3 protein: CASSSLTVPGGLSTDTQYF; CDR3 DNA: TGTGCCAGCAGTTCTCTGACAGTCCCAGGGGGTCTTAGCACAGATACGCAGTATTTT
V gene: TRBV7-9; J gene: TRBJ2-7; D gene: NA; clone size: NA; CDR3 protein: CASSQWEGRGTQFFGADEQYF; CDR3 DNA: TGTGCCAGCAGTCAGTGGGAAGGCCGCGGGACCCAGTTCTTCGGCGCCGACGAGCAGTACTTC
V gene: TRBV7-9; J gene: TRBJ1-1; D gene: NA; clone size: NA; CDR3 protein: CASSPIATEAFF; CDR3 DNA: TGTGCCAGCAGCCCGATCGCTACTGAAGCTTTCTTT
V gene: TRBV6-6; J gene: TRBJ2-7; D gene: NA; clone size: medium-sized; CDR3 protein: CASSYGRGWSYEQYF; CDR3 DNA: TGTGCCAGCAGTTACGGGCGGGGATGGTCCTACGAGCAGTACTTC
V gene: TRBV11-1; J gene: TRBJ2-7; D gene: NA; clone size: NA; CDR3 protein: CASSLGRYERPYF; CDR3 DNA: TGTGCCAGCAGCCTGGGGAGGTACGAAAGGCCGTACTTC
V gene: TRBV12-5; J gene: TRBJ2-1; D gene: NA; clone size: few; CDR3 protein: CASGLKIYNEQFF; CDR3 DNA: TGTGCTAGTGGTTTGAAGATCTACAATGAGCAGTTCTTC
V gene: TRBV6-5; J gene: TRBJ2-7; D gene: TRBD2; clone size: once; CDR3 protein: CASSYSRGRLAGDYEQYF; CDR3 DNA: TGTGCCAGCAGTTACTCACGGGGGCGACTAGCGGGAGACTACGAGCAGTACTTC
V gene: TRBV6-6; J gene: TRBJ2-1; D gene: TRBD1; clone size: NA; CDR3 protein: CASSYPPGTGGYNEQFF; CDR3 DNA: TGTGCCAGCAGTTACCCTCCAGGGACAGGGGGCTACAATGAGCAGTTCTTC
V gene: TRBV7-2; J gene: TRBJ2-3; D gene: NA; clone size: NA; CDR3 protein: CASSLGPGNTDTQYF; CDR3 DNA: TGTGCCAGCAGCTTAGGTCCCGGGAACACAGATACGCAGTATTTT
V gene: TRBV11-1; J gene: TRBJ2-1; D gene: NA; clone size: few; CDR3 protein: CASSSVSPGEQFF; CDR3 DNA: TGTGCCAGCAGCTCGGTATCACCGGGTGAGCAGTTCTTC